This TCR beta chain was captured by sequencing in a study of memory CD4+ T cells and cytomegalovirus serostatus. As for the study in general: Of the healthy Belgian adults, several were CMV seropositive and more than 20 seronegative.

Of note for this clone: The antigen remains unidentified. The same CDR3 is also encoded by other DNA sequences in this sample.

Single viable CD3+CD4+CD8-CD45RO+ cells were sorted as the memory CD4+ T cells. Serostatus was set by detecting CMV pp150, pp28, p38, p52 IgG. General observations from the study: Median bootstrapped AUC for CMV status was just over 0.94 originally, 0.85 to 0.92 US-trained. CD4+ memory repertoires contained about 40% of the roughly 150 reported CMV TCRbeta sequences.

TCRdb's copy holds only in-frame clones and misses some; the assay was immunoSEQ multiplex PCR. The data hold about 96,000 clones, with 80% observed a single time. Trimming took 4 bases from V and 0 from J, leaving 4 bases between them. Germline CDR1 is SQVTM and CDR2 is ANQGSEA. This CDR3 is built from 12 residues. Sequenced material: memory CD4+ T cells from blood. The rearrangement links TRBV29-1 to TRBJ1-3, with D uncertain. This receptor was obtained from an adult in good health and CMV-seropositive. DNA for the CDR3: TGCAGCGTTGGCAACTCTGGAAACACCATATATTTT. Translating gives CSVGNSGNTIYF.